Shown below are 9 T cell receptor beta chains from a single sample sequenced in a study of cytomegalovirus exposure and HLA in healthy donors. 60 Vbeta and 13 Jbeta primers were used in PCR. Assay used: immunoSEQ multiplex PCR; TCRdb lists only in-frame clones, some missing. The sample comprises around 200,000 clones, about three quarters of which are singletons, and approximately 3.7% rests with the top ten. Input material: PBMCs. These receptors were taken from an older woman in good health and CMV-seropositive.

The rearrangement links TRBV5-6 to TRBJ1-5; D unresolved. This CDR3 region has 14 residues. Per germline, CDR1 SGHDT and CDR2 YYEEEE. The V and J ends lost 3 bases and 3 bases respectively, with 10 bases between them. The CDR3 reads CASSSSGDNQPQHF. The CDR3 region has the DNA TGTGCCAGCAGCTCCTCGGGTGACAATCAGCCCCAGCATTTT.

This clone has a handful of counts. A junction end diverges from the germline sequence, so it may reflect a read error. The V and J genes are TRBV6-6 and TRBJ1-2, with TRBD1 matching 7 bases. CDR1 MNHNY and CDR2 SVGAGI come from the germline V gene (reference sequence). The CDR3 is 11 residues long. This chain's CDR3 is CASSRTGQARF. The CDR3 DNA is TGTGCCAGCAGCCGAACTGGACAGGCCCGCTTC.

The chain carries TRBV7-9 and TRBJ2-3; 14 bases are shared with TRBD2. The CDR3 runs 18 residues. The germline gives CDR1 SEHNR, CDR2 FQNEAQ (reference sequence). J lost 1 base, V lost 0 bases, and 3 bases had no gene match. CDR3 region: CASSLAGLAGVGTDTQYF. CDR3 in DNA: TGTGCCAGCAGCTTAGCGGGACTAGCGGGAGTGGGCACAGATACGCAGTATTTT.

The chain recombines TRBV18 with TRBJ2-7, with D possibly TRBD1 on 5 matching bases. V was shortened by 8 bases and J by 3 bases, with 17 bases between the two germline ends. Germline V CDR1 and CDR2: KGHSH, LQKENI. The CDR3 spans 14 residues. The CDR3 region has the DNA TGTGCCAGCAAGCCGCCGAACAGGAACTACGAGCAGTACTTC. This encodes CASKPPNRNYEQYF.

The genes are TRBV7-2 and TRBJ2-2; D remains ambiguous. CDR3 length: 13 residues. The V and J ends lost 5 bases and 4 bases respectively, with 8 bases between them. In germline, CDR1 is SGHTA, CDR2 FQGNSA. CDR3 loop: CASSPSGTGELFF. CDR3 bases: TGTGCCAGCAGCCCTAGTGGCACCGGGGAGCTGTTTTTT.

This chain joins TRBV7-9 and TRBJ1-2; the D is unclear. CDR1 is SEHNR, CDR2 FQNEAQ, per germline (reference sequence). This CDR3 is built from 12 residues. V gave up 11 bases and J gave up 0 bases, with 10 bases separating them. CDR3 region: CALADANYGYTF. CDR3 DNA sequence: TGTGCCCTAGCCGACGCTAACTATGGCTACACCTTC. Full variable domain (missing parts from reference TRBV7-9 and TRBJ1-2): DTGVSQNPRHKITKRGQNVTFRCDPISEHNRLYWYRQTLGQGPEFLTYFQNEAQLEKSRLLSDRFSAERPKGSFSTLEIQRTEQGDSAMYLCALADANYGYTFGSGTRLTVV.

J is TRBJ1-1 and V is TRBV30, with TRBD1 as a possible D gene (5 bases). Trimming removed 3 bases from V and 2 bases from J, with 10 bases in between. Germline values: CDR1 GTSNPN, CDR2 SVGIG (reference sequence). The CDR3 runs 13 residues. The CDR3 coding sequence is TGTGCCTGGAGCACCGACAGAAACACTGAAGCTTTCTTT. It encodes CAWSTDRNTEAFF.

The rearrangement uses TRBV28 and TRBJ2-7; 10 positions match TRBD2. J was trimmed by 1 base and V by 9 bases; bases with no gene match: 3. Germline V gene sequence: CDR1 MDHEN, CDR2 SYDVKM. The CDR3 spans 13 residues. The CDR3 coding sequence is TGTGCCAGTACTAGCGGGATTTCCTACGAGCAGTACTTC. This codes for CASTSGISYEQYF.

The V and J genes are TRBV5-4 and TRBJ2-5, with TRBD2 matching 9 bases. The CDR3 runs to 15 residues. Germline V gene lookup returns CDR1 SGHNT and CDR2 YYREEE (reference sequence). Unmatched junction bases numbered 8, after V lost 3 bases and J lost 5 bases. The CDR3 is CASSSRGGGAETQYF. In DNA form, the CDR3 reads TGTGCCAGCAGCTCCCGAGGCGGGGGGGCCGAGACCCAGTACTTC.